This TCR beta chain comes out of a study of T cell responses to AZD1222 COVID-19 vaccine. Study-wide results and limits: Seropositive at baseline were only a handful of AZD1222 recipients.

As for this clone: The antigen is unknown.

Libraries were prepared by immunoSEQ multiplex PCR; TCRdb keeps only in-frame clonotypes and omits some of them. Altogether around 88,000 clones are present, 85% to 90% being singletons, with the ten largest covering approximately 7%. This sequence originates from an adult in good health. This sample comprised peripheral blood, obtained on day 0 of AZD1222 vaccination.

The CDR3, as DNA: TGTGCCAGCCCCCGGACAGGGGCGAACACCGGGGAGCTGTTTTTT. It is translated as CASPRTGANTGELFF. The V and J genes are TRBV18 and TRBJ2-2; 9 nucleotides align to TRBD1. V lost 8 bases and J lost 0; bases outside the gene matches: 4. The CDR3 contains 15 residues. Germline CDR1 and CDR2: KGHSH and LQKENI.